This entry lists 3 T cell receptor beta chains sequenced from one sample in a study of blood T cell repertoires in COVID-19. Profiling relied on immunoSEQ multiplex PCR, and the TCRdb table lists in-frame clones only, not all of them. The sample has some 110,000 clones, 70% to 80% seen once. The specimen was peripheral blood. The receptors derive from a man between 65 and 79 years old with acute or convalescent COVID-19.

The J gene is TRBJ1-4, the V gene TRBV7-2; D is unclear. The V end lost 5 bases, the J end lost 0 bases, and 7 bases lay between the germline ends. This CDR3 contains 14 residues. Germline-derived CDR1 and CDR2 are SGHTA and FQGNSA. CDR3 nucleotides: TGTGCCAGCAGCAAACAAGCAACTAATGAAAAACTGTTTTTT. Translating it yields CASSKQATNEKLFF.

The rearrangement links TRBV15 to TRBJ2-5; 9 bases agree with TRBD2. V shed 1 base and J 1 base; nucleotides not matched to a gene: 7. Looked up from germline, CDR1 is LNHNV and CDR2 is YYDKDF (reference sequence). This CDR3 contains 17 residues. CDR3 protein: CATSRGWSGGIQETQYF. For the CDR3, the DNA is TGTGCCACCAGCAGAGGTTGGAGCGGGGGGATCCAAGAGACCCAGTACTTC. Together with reference TRBV15 and TRBJ2-5, the CDR3 gives the full variable domain: DAMVIQNPRYQVTQFGKPVTLSCSQTLNHNVMYWYQQKSSQAPKLLFHYYDKDFNNEADTPDNFQSRRPNTSFCFLDIRSPGLGDTAMYLCATSRGWSGGIQETQYFGPGTRLLVL.

The V and J genes are TRBV9 and TRBJ1-3; D unclear. Germline lookup yields CDR1 SGDLS and CDR2 YYNGEE. The V and J ends lost 3 bases and 4 bases respectively, with 17 bases between them. The CDR3 is 16 residues long. CDR3 bases: TGTGCCAGCAGCGCGGGGAGCATTGGTGGAGGAAACACCATATATTTT. This codes for CASSAGSIGGGNTIYF.